This T cell receptor (beta chain) comes out of a study of T cell repertoires in cytomegalovirus infection (dated by TCRdb to between 2018 and 2020). Regarding the complete study: Recently identified HLA-C-restricted CMV epitopes, whose presentation resists viral immunomodulation, were targeted by peptide stimulations together with well-studied HLA-B-restricted epitopes. Donor HLA type was relevant to the analysis, because carriage of CMV infection together with the matching HLA type was indicated by public TCR beta signatures.

Concerning this clonotype: The specificity of this receptor is unknown. Base qualities are not at hand, and no much larger clone is one base apart.

The data were produced on an Illumina HiSeq 1500. Through fastp at Q25 and MiXCR, TCRdb rebuilt clones from the public reads, retaining in-frame beta chains. For every CDR3 protein sequence, its rows merge into one entry that carries the most common genes and DNA. Recorded for this sample are over 120,000 distinct CDR3 sequences; more than 25% of them occurred a single time. Of the sample, roughly half is held by the ten largest clones. Sample treatment or condition, as interpreted from the label and publication: in vitro stimulation with specific CMV peptide epitopes to enrich CMV-specific T cells. The paper as a whole reports these results and caveats: In the ex vivo response, HLA-C-restricted CMV-specific TCR beta clonotypes were dominant, and in two of eight donors the single most frequent clonotype came from this HLA-C-restricted group. Cumulative frequency of public TCR beta family members discriminated carriers of CMV infection plus the relevant HLA type in this cohort and an independent 352-donor cohort.

The CDR3 runs 17 amino acids, cysteine and phenylalanine included. The retained sequence is limited to the CDR3, 51 bases, with the frame set at the first base. CDR1 and CDR2, looked up from the germline V gene (reference sequence), are SGHNT and YYREEE. V trim: 1 base; J trim: 1 base; unmatched bases: 6. This sequence was found in a human donor in good health (CMV status not recorded). Some clones in this sample may be carry-over from other donors' samples. This chain joins TRBV5-4 to TRBJ2-2, with TRBD2 identical over 8 junction bases. The sample was CD8+ T cells from cultured PBMCs, taken from culture after CMV antigen stimulation. The encoded CDR3 is CASSLFPGGLNTGELFF. The DNA sequence is TGTGCCAGCAGCTTGTTCCCGGGGGGGCTGAACACCGGGGAGCTGTTTTTT.